Listed below are T cell receptor beta chains from one sample, sequenced in a study of blood T cells in healthy people across ages. Each CDR3 protein gets one entry after TCRdb re-called the 5' RACE reads with MiXCR. The sample contains fewer than 1,200,000 distinct CDR3 sequences, under 30% of which appear only once. The same specimen was also included in a second study, on T cells of mothers and their children.

Sample: blood. The receptors derive from a girl aged 2-10 years in good health. Each CDR3 is given with its conserved first and last residue. Fields, in order: CDR3 DNA, CDR3 protein, V gene, J gene, clone size, D gene. The D gene is left open where the match is weak. Some rows have no size entry. The others give once, few or many, or a class for an expanded clone.

CDR3nt: TGTGCCAGCAGGTTCCCTGGCGCTGGGAGAGAGAACACAGATACGCAGTATTTT
CDR3aa: CASRFPGAGRENTDTQYF
v_gene: TRBV7-9
j_gene: TRBJ2-3
abundance: -
d_gene: -

CDR3nt: TGTGCCAGCTTGGCCGACGGAGACTACGAGCAGTACTTC
CDR3aa: CASLADGDYEQYF
v_gene: TRBV5-5
j_gene: TRBJ2-7
abundance: few
d_gene: -

CDR3nt: TGTGCCAGCAGCCCAGGTGACAGAACCTACGAGCAGTACTTC
CDR3aa: CASSPGDRTYEQYF
v_gene: TRBV7-3
j_gene: TRBJ2-7
abundance: -
d_gene: -

CDR3nt: TGTGCCGGCAGTGAACCAAGACAGGGGCCCGAGCAGTACTTC
CDR3aa: CAGSEPRQGPEQYF
v_gene: TRBV6-1
j_gene: TRBJ2-7
abundance: -
d_gene: TRBD1

CDR3nt: TGTGCCACGAAAGGGGCACAGGCAGGTGAATCACTCCTCCACTTT
CDR3aa: CATKGAQAGESLLHF
v_gene: TRBV7-8
j_gene: TRBJ1-6
abundance: -
d_gene: -

CDR3nt: TGTGCCAGCAGCTTGGGTGGGCAGGGTGGCAATCAGCCCCAGCATTTT
CDR3aa: CASSLGGQGGNQPQHF
v_gene: TRBV5-6
j_gene: TRBJ1-5
abundance: -
d_gene: -

CDR3nt: TGTGCCAGCAGACCGGGACAGCAGAATTCACCCCTCCACTTT
CDR3aa: CASRPGQQNSPLHF
v_gene: TRBV7-2
j_gene: TRBJ1-6
abundance: few
d_gene: TRBD1

CDR3nt: TGTGCCAGCAGCCGTGGGGGCAGCGGGTCGAACACCGGGGAGCTGTTTTTT
CDR3aa: CASSRGGSGSNTGELFF
v_gene: TRBV7-2
j_gene: TRBJ2-2
abundance: few
d_gene: -

CDR3nt: TGTGCCAGCAGCTTGCTTGGACTAGCGGGAGGCGATGAGCAGTTCTTC
CDR3aa: CASSLLGLAGGDEQFF
v_gene: TRBV11-2
j_gene: TRBJ2-1
abundance: few
d_gene: TRBD2

CDR3nt: TGTGCCAGCAGCCAAGATCTCGAAGGGGGAGAGACCCAGTACTTC
CDR3aa: CASSQDLEGGETQYF
v_gene: TRBV4-2
j_gene: TRBJ2-5
abundance: few
d_gene: -

CDR3nt: TGTGCCAGCAGCTTAGATGTAAGCGGGAGATCCCACGAGCAGTACTTC
CDR3aa: CASSLDVSGRSHEQYF
v_gene: TRBV11-2
j_gene: TRBJ2-7
abundance: -
d_gene: TRBD2

CDR3nt: TGCAGTGCTAGGGCGCTCGGGTTCGAGCAGTACTTC
CDR3aa: CSARALGFEQYF
v_gene: TRBV20-1
j_gene: TRBJ2-7
abundance: -
d_gene: -

CDR3nt: TGTGCCAGCGGCTTAGGAGCAAACCGGGGATCCTACGAGCAGTACTTC
CDR3aa: CASGLGANRGSYEQYF
v_gene: TRBV11-2
j_gene: TRBJ2-7
abundance: -
d_gene: -

CDR3nt: TGTGCCAGCACCTCTGGGCTGGATCAGCCCCAGCATTTT
CDR3aa: CASTSGLDQPQHF
v_gene: TRBV5-6
j_gene: TRBJ1-5
abundance: few
d_gene: -

CDR3nt: TGTGCCAGCAGGCTGACCGGGACAGGGAGGGGAAATGAGCAGTTCTTC
CDR3aa: CASRLTGTGRGNEQFF
v_gene: TRBV3-1
j_gene: TRBJ2-1
abundance: few
d_gene: TRBD1

CDR3nt: TGTGCCAGCAGTCCAGGGTTTGGGGGCTACACCTTC
CDR3aa: CASSPGFGGYTF
v_gene: TRBV12-3/TRBV12-4
j_gene: TRBJ1-2
abundance: -
d_gene: -

CDR3nt: TGTGCCAGCAGACCTACTGACCACCTGTGGGAGCAGTATTTT
CDR3aa: CASRPTDHLWEQYF
v_gene: TRBV12-3/TRBV12-4
j_gene: TRBJ2-3
abundance: -
d_gene: -

CDR3nt: TGTGCCAGCAGAAGGGTTTTATCCTACGAGCAGTACTTC
CDR3aa: CASRRVLSYEQYF
v_gene: TRBV2
j_gene: TRBJ2-7
abundance: -
d_gene: -

CDR3nt: TGCGCCAGCAGCGGGGACAGCTCCTACGAGCAGTACTTC
CDR3aa: CASSGDSSYEQYF
v_gene: TRBV5-1
j_gene: TRBJ2-7
abundance: many
d_gene: TRBD1

CDR3nt: TGTGCCAGCAGTTACGCAATGGGACGGATCTCTGGGGCCAACGTCCTGACTTTC
CDR3aa: CASSYAMGRISGANVLTF
v_gene: TRBV6-5
j_gene: TRBJ2-6
abundance: many
d_gene: -

CDR3nt: TGTGCCAGCAGAGGCGGGACGGCGGGGGTTTCGGGCTACGCCTTC
CDR3aa: CASRGGTAGVSGYAF
v_gene: TRBV27
j_gene: TRBJ1-2
abundance: -
d_gene: -

CDR3nt: TGCAGTGCTTGGGACGGGAACTATGGCTACACCTTC
CDR3aa: CSAWDGNYGYTF
v_gene: TRBV20-1
j_gene: TRBJ1-2
abundance: few
d_gene: -

CDR3nt: TGTGCCAGCAGATCCCTTCGGGTGGGGGGGCTGAACACTGAAGCTTTCTTT
CDR3aa: CASRSLRVGGLNTEAFF
v_gene: TRBV6-1
j_gene: TRBJ1-1
abundance: -
d_gene: -

CDR3nt: TGTGCCAGCAGTTACCTGGCTAGCGGGGGAAACAATGAGCAGTTCTTC
CDR3aa: CASSYLASGGNNEQFF
v_gene: TRBV6-2/TRBV6-3
j_gene: TRBJ2-1
abundance: -
d_gene: TRBD2

CDR3nt: TGCAGCGGACGATCAGTGGGGCTTGGACCCCAGTACTTC
CDR3aa: CSGRSVGLGPQYF
v_gene: TRBV29-1
j_gene: TRBJ2-5
abundance: -
d_gene: -

CDR3nt: TGTGCCACCAGCAGAGCAGCAGGGGGCCTCGGGGAGCTGTTTTTT
CDR3aa: CATSRAAGGLGELFF
v_gene: TRBV15
j_gene: TRBJ2-2
abundance: few
d_gene: TRBD1

CDR3nt: TGTGCCAGCAGTACCGCGCGGCGTCGGAATGAGCAGTTCTTC
CDR3aa: CASSTARRRNEQFF
v_gene: TRBV12-3/TRBV12-4
j_gene: TRBJ2-1
abundance: few
d_gene: -

CDR3nt: TGTGCCAGCAGCCCCGCACCTCAGGGTTCGCCCTACAATGAGCAGTTCTTC
CDR3aa: CASSPAPQGSPYNEQFF
v_gene: TRBV7-3
j_gene: TRBJ2-1
abundance: few
d_gene: -

CDR3nt: TGCGCCAGCAGCCAAGGCGGGGGTTTGGGTGAGACCCAGTACTTC
CDR3aa: CASSQGGGLGETQYF
v_gene: TRBV4-3
j_gene: TRBJ2-5
abundance: few
d_gene: TRBD2

CDR3nt: TGTGCCAGCAGTTCCGCGGACAGCCCAATCTACAATGAGCAGTTCTTC
CDR3aa: CASSSADSPIYNEQFF
v_gene: TRBV6-2/TRBV6-3
j_gene: TRBJ2-1
abundance: few
d_gene: -

CDR3nt: TGTGCCGGGGGTACAGGGGGCACTGAAGCTTTCTTT
CDR3aa: CAGGTGGTEAFF
v_gene: TRBV6-6
j_gene: TRBJ1-1
abundance: -
d_gene: TRBD1

CDR3nt: TGTGCCAGCAGTCGAGCAAGTCGGATCAGGGCTTACGAGCAGTACTTC
CDR3aa: CASSRASRIRAYEQYF
v_gene: TRBV28
j_gene: TRBJ2-7
abundance: -
d_gene: -

CDR3nt: TGCGCCAGCAGCCAAGATAGGAGCGGGGGCTACGAGCAGTACTTC
CDR3aa: CASSQDRSGGYEQYF
v_gene: TRBV4-3
j_gene: TRBJ2-7
abundance: few
d_gene: TRBD2

CDR3nt: TGTGCCAGCAGCCAACATTGGCAGGGGGTAGCTGAAGCTTTCTTT
CDR3aa: CASSQHWQGVAEAFF
v_gene: TRBV3-1
j_gene: TRBJ1-1
abundance: -
d_gene: TRBD1

CDR3nt: TGCAGTGCTAGGGACAGGGAAAATGAGCAGTTCTTC
CDR3aa: CSARDRENEQFF
v_gene: TRBV20-1
j_gene: TRBJ2-1
abundance: many
d_gene: TRBD1

CDR3nt: TGTGCCAGCAGTCTAGGAGACACCTTCCGCGAGCAGTACTTC
CDR3aa: CASSLGDTFREQYF
v_gene: TRBV12-3/TRBV12-4
j_gene: TRBJ2-7
abundance: -
d_gene: -

CDR3nt: TGTGCCAGCAGTTACTCGGACCCGACCTACGAGCAGTACTTC
CDR3aa: CASSYSDPTYEQYF
v_gene: TRBV11-2
j_gene: TRBJ2-7
abundance: -
d_gene: -

CDR3nt: TGTGCCAGCAGCTCCCCGAGGACTGGAAATGAGCAGTTCTTC
CDR3aa: CASSSPRTGNEQFF
v_gene: TRBV5-6
j_gene: TRBJ2-1
abundance: -
d_gene: -

CDR3nt: TGCGCCAGCAGCCAAGATTGGGACACTGAAGCTTTCTTT
CDR3aa: CASSQDWDTEAFF
v_gene: TRBV4-3
j_gene: TRBJ1-1
abundance: few
d_gene: -

CDR3nt: TGCAGTGCTAGTTTAGCGGGAGGAAAGACCCAGTACTTC
CDR3aa: CSASLAGGKTQYF
v_gene: TRBV20-1
j_gene: TRBJ2-5
abundance: -
d_gene: TRBD2

CDR3nt: TGTGCCAGCATGTGGCGGGAAACCTACAATGAGCAGTTCTTC
CDR3aa: CASMWRETYNEQFF
v_gene: TRBV6-2/TRBV6-3
j_gene: TRBJ2-1
abundance: -
d_gene: -

CDR3nt: TGTGCCAGCAGCCAAGAGCGGGGCGGGACCCAGTACTTC
CDR3aa: CASSQERGGTQYF
v_gene: TRBV27
j_gene: TRBJ2-5
abundance: few
d_gene: TRBD2

CDR3nt: TGTGCCAGCAGCATCCGTCCTAGCGGGGATAACAATGAGCAGTTCTTC
CDR3aa: CASSIRPSGDNNEQFF
v_gene: TRBV7-3
j_gene: TRBJ2-1
abundance: -
d_gene: TRBD2

CDR3nt: TGCAGCACCGCAAGGGGACAGGGTATGTACGAGCAGTACTTC
CDR3aa: CSTARGQGMYEQYF
v_gene: TRBV29-1
j_gene: TRBJ2-7
abundance: -
d_gene: TRBD1

CDR3nt: TGTGCCAGCAGCTTAGTGGCTGCAACTAATGAAAAACTGTTTTTT
CDR3aa: CASSLVAATNEKLFF
v_gene: TRBV7-9
j_gene: TRBJ1-4
abundance: -
d_gene: -

CDR3nt: TGCGCCAGCAGCCCTCGGGCAGGGAAAGAGACCCAGTACTTC
CDR3aa: CASSPRAGKETQYF
v_gene: TRBV5-1
j_gene: TRBJ2-5
abundance: -
d_gene: -

CDR3nt: TGTGCCAGCAGCCCCGGGAGTCCCCCAGGGACCCAGTACTTC
CDR3aa: CASSPGSPPGTQYF
v_gene: TRBV7-2
j_gene: TRBJ2-5
abundance: -
d_gene: -

CDR3nt: TGCGCCAGCAGCCAGGGTAAGGGGGTAGCCGTCTACGAGCAGTACTTC
CDR3aa: CASSQGKGVAVYEQYF
v_gene: TRBV4-3
j_gene: TRBJ2-7
abundance: -
d_gene: -

CDR3nt: TGTGCCAGCAGTTACTCGGTCAACGAGCAGTACTTC
CDR3aa: CASSYSVNEQYF
v_gene: TRBV6-2/TRBV6-3
j_gene: TRBJ2-7
abundance: -
d_gene: -

CDR3nt: TGTGCCGTTAAGCGGGGGGGCAAACAAGAGACCCAGTACTTC
CDR3aa: CAVKRGGKQETQYF
v_gene: TRBV7-2
j_gene: TRBJ2-5
abundance: -
d_gene: TRBD2